This TCR beta chain was retrieved from a study of T cells in Graves' hyperthyroidism and ophthalmopathy. Using RNA transcripts as the source, TCR beta CDR3 regions were amplified. The primer set for the first-round RT-PCR of the TCR CDR3 was HTBI. TCRdb re-called the multiplex PCR reads through MiXCR, storing one row per CDR3 protein. This repertoire shows a few hundred thousand distinct CDR3 sequences, around a sixth found once; its top ten account for around 52%. The CDR3 is made up of 13 amino acids. Germline CDR1 and CDR2: MNHNS and SASEGT. The V and J ends lost 4 bases and 7 bases respectively, with 13 bases between them.

The V call is TRBV6-1, the J call TRBJ1-2, with a tentative D call TRBD1 (6 bases). The clonotype was recovered from a woman between 45 and 60 years old with Graves' hyperthyroidism. Sequenced: blood. The CDR3 coding sequence is TGTGCCAGCAGTGCACATACAGGGCTTGGCTACACCTTC. Its translation is CASSAHTGLGYTF.